These T cell receptor beta chains were read from a single sample in a study of T-cell memory formation after mild COVID-19. TCRdb itself ran the 5' RACE reads through MiXCR, one entry per CDR3 protein. This repertoire shows roughly 150,000 distinct CDR3 sequences, roughly 13% found once; its top ten account for 2.5% to 3.5%. The sample comprised PBMCs or a T cell subset sorted from them (not recorded which). The receptors shown here come from a young man who had mild COVID-19 (a few samples of this study predate the infection). Cell type and time point are not known. Each CDR3 is given without its conserved first and last residue. Size tells how often a clone was seen (once, few, many) or the class of an expanded clone, and some rows leave it out.

TRBJ2-3 TRBV4-2 - ASSPFVSDTQY
TRBJ2-3 TRBV6-1 few ASSENGGATDTQY
TRBJ1-2 TRBV11-2 few ASSTPVVAGDYGYT
TRBJ1-2 TRBV3-1 few ASSQDTAPSGYT
TRBJ2-5 TRBV9 - ASSVSGLAQETQY
TRBJ1-2 TRBV7-9 - ASSLGGERRGYT
TRBJ1-1 TRBV19 - ASSIFQWAEAF
TRBJ2-4 TRBV29-1 - SGGPGTDIQY
TRBJ1-2 TRBV7-9 - ASSSQTSGVYGYT
TRBJ1-6 TRBV4-3 few ASSQEALGVGSPLH
TRBJ2-1 TRBV5-4 few ASSLGGLAYNEQF
TRBJ2-1 TRBV18 - ASSPVGYNEQF
TRBJ1-4 TRBV7-9 - ASSLAGYNEKLF
TRBJ1-1 TRBV3-1 few ASSPFHRADEAF
TRBJ2-4 TRBV7-2 - ASSLSRGTAQY
TRBJ2-3 TRBV3-1 few ASKDSPRDTQY
TRBJ2-1 TRBV20-1 few SFVLLAYNEQF
TRBJ2-1 TRBV6-5 - ASRQGLVAEQF
TRBJ2-1 TRBV30 - AWSRGGDEQF
TRBJ1-3 TRBV6-5 - ASIKPGTKGNTIY
TRBJ2-3 TRBV7-6 many ASSRARRDTQY
TRBJ1-1 TRBV5-1 few ASSSRTGIEAF
TRBJ2-1 TRBV20-1 - IAPVGGGGVYNEQF
TRBJ2-5 TRBV4-2 few ASQDRAETQY
TRBJ2-1 TRBV7-9 many ASSPQGERSWVEF
TRBJ2-6 TRBV18 - ASSPDRGGANVLT
TRBJ2-1 TRBV12-3/TRBV12-4 few ASRPMELANEQF
TRBJ2-3 TRBV5-1 - ASSIGLGGTDTQY
TRBJ2-1 TRBV6-5 many ASKIQGPTVHEQF
TRBJ2-3 TRBV20-1 few SAAGLGDTQY
TRBJ2-7 TRBV5-1 - ASSPRRDMDHDGQY
TRBJ1-6 TRBV2 few ASKHRNYNSPLH
TRBJ2-1 TRBV6-2/TRBV6-3 - ASSDPSGHYNEQF
TRBJ2-3 TRBV5-1 - ASSVVGTGSTDTQY
TRBJ2-2 TRBV6-6 - ASSYSGPLPTGELF
TRBJ1-4 TRBV12-3/TRBV12-4 - ASSSGSGANEKLF
TRBJ2-5 TRBV15 - ATSRRKTQY
TRBJ2-5 TRBV6-2/TRBV6-3 - ASSVDWSQETQY
TRBJ1-2 TRBV10-3 - AISDFGQADLNYGYT
TRBJ2-2 TRBV2 - ASSEKGTNTGELF
TRBJ1-4 TRBV5-4 many ASSSTGGGEKLF